This TCR beta chain is from a study of molecular identifiers for immune sequencing clone quantification. Study overall: Replicate RNA from about 19,000 or 110,000 naive CD8 T cells formed five aliquots; four were sequenced.

Germline values: CDR1 KGHSH, CDR2 LQKENI. The V end was cut by 0 bases, the J end by 1 base, with 3 bases between. This CDR3 is built from 13 residues. Naive CD8 T cells were sorted, and the gate applied was CD8+CD4-CCR7+CD45RA+. TCRdb analysed the PCR reads with MiXCR anew, one entry per CDR3 protein. Here the sample spans a few hundred thousand distinct CDR3 sequences, about 22% being singletons. This receptor was obtained from a human donor in good health. Some libraries in this study had Jurkat cell RNA spiked in. Sequences were obtained from naive CD8+ T cells from blood, with Jurkat cell RNA spiked in. The sample's subset: FACS-sorted CD8+CD4-CCR7+CD45RA+ naive T cells. The J gene is TRBJ2-5, the V gene TRBV18; unclear D gene. Here the CDR3 DNA reads TGTGCCAGCTCACCACCATTCCAAGAGACCCAGTACTTC. Translating it yields CASSPPFQETQYF.